Listed here is a single T cell receptor (beta chain). Study processing details: Estimation of nucleated cell counts was performed using reference gene primer amplification. The assay was immunoSEQ multiplex PCR, and TCRdb's table has in-frame clones only and misses some. The V and J calls and the clone size are those of that table, but D and trimming were determined from the DNA. The sample has approximately 50,000 clones, around 80% seen once. The data were taken from a study of blood T cell repertoires in COVID-19. Across the study: Acute and convalescent COVID-19 samples came from the United States, Italy and Spain. The analysed material was cDNA or gDNA that came from T cells, B-cell-depleted T cells, or PBMCs.

The receptor was isolated from a man aged 65 to 79 with acute or convalescent COVID-19. The sample was peripheral blood.

The CDR3 region has the DNA TGTGCCAGCAGTGGCCGGGACAGGGGAATGAGTCAGCCCCAGCATTTT. Protein: CASSGRDRGMSQPQHF. The rearrangement joins TRBV6-2 or TRBV6-3 to TRBJ1-5; 10 bases are shared with TRBD1. Germline V gene sequence: CDR1 MNHEY, CDR2 SVGEGT. The V and J ends lost 5 bases and 6 bases, in that order; junction bases with no gene match: 10. The CDR3 runs 16 residues.